Included here is one TCR beta chain sequence, with context. Its specificity is unknown. Repertoires were generated with immunoSEQ multiplex PCR, while TCRdb's copy carries only in-frame clones and drops some. The data show under 350,000 clones, with 80% to 90% seen just once and roughly 1% held by the top ten. This sample is drawn from a study of cytomegalovirus exposure and HLA in healthy donors. Study observations and caveats: Cytomegalovirus association was assigned to over 150 TCR beta chains.

From germline, CDR1 is SGHVS and CDR2 FNYEAQ. V trimming: 3 bases; J trimming: 8 bases; junction bases outside the gene matches: 11. This CDR3 has 15 residues. The sample comprised PBMCs. The chain employs TRBV7-6 and TRBJ1-2, with 8 bases aligning to TRBD1. This clonotype originated in a woman in her late teens or twenties in good health and CMV-seronegative. The CDR3 is CASSLGGQGNRGYTF. CDR3 DNA: TGTGCCAGCAGCTTGGGAGGACAGGGAAATCGAGGCTACACCTTC.